This is a list of T cell receptor beta chains from one sample in a study of T cells in localized non-small cell lung cancer. The protocol was immunoSEQ multiplex PCR, while the TCRdb copy is restricted to in-frame clones and leaves out a portion. The sample has about 83,000 clones, 65% to 85% seen once; the top ten hold 8% to 10%. Source: peripheral blood, taken before any cancer treatment. Receptor source: a female donor at least 60 years old with stage I lung adenocarcinoma. CDR3s include the opening cysteine and the closing phenylalanine or tryptophan. A D gene is named only where the DNA matches it firmly. The listing skips clone size in some rows; elsewhere it reads once, few, many or a size class.

j_call	clone_size	d_call	v_call	cdr3_nt	cdr3_aa
TRBJ2-7	-	-	TRBV5-8	TGTGCCAGCAGCTTGGTCGGTCCGGGCAGCGACGAGCAGTACTTC	CASSLVGPGSDEQYF
TRBJ1-1	few	-	TRBV18	TGTGCCAGCTCGATGGGGGATTGGGGGAAAGCTTTCTTT	CASSMGDWGKAFF
TRBJ1-1	-	-	TRBV29-1	TGCAGCGCGGAGTTGTCGAACACTGAAGCTTTCTTT	CSAELSNTEAFF
TRBJ1-1	many	-	TRBV5-5	TGTGCCAGCAGCACGCTCCACGAAGGTGAAGCTTTCTTT	CASSTLHEGEAFF
TRBJ1-2	many	TRBD1	TRBV14	TGTGCCAGCAGCTCGGGACAGGGCAGGAGCTATGGCTACACCTTC	CASSSGQGRSYGYTF
TRBJ1-2	few	-	TRBV19	TGTGCCAGTACACCCGGGGGGAGGTATGGCTACACCTTC	CASTPGGRYGYTF
TRBJ2-7	-	-	TRBV7-2	TGTGCCAGCAGCCCTACTCGAGGGGCCCCTATTTACGAGCAGTACTTC	CASSPTRGAPIYEQYF
TRBJ2-4	-	TRBD2	TRBV11-1	TGTGCCAGCAGCGTGTCCGGGACTAGCGGGGGGACAAACATTCAGTACTTC	CASSVSGTSGGTNIQYF
TRBJ1-3	-	-	TRBV21-1	TGTGCCAGCAGCAAGAGGGCCACAGGGGGCAGTGGAAACACCATATATTTT	CASSKRATGGSGNTIYF
TRBJ2-3	once	-	TRBV28	TGTGCCAGCAGTTTAGGCGGGATCCGCACAGATACGCAGTATTTT	CASSLGGIRTDTQYF
TRBJ2-1	-	-	TRBV11-2	TGTGCCAGCAGCTTAGACCGCGGGAATGAGCAGTTCTTC	CASSLDRGNEQFF
TRBJ2-5	-	-	TRBV6-1	TGTGCCAGCAGTGAAGGGGCCCCCGCGGCCCAGTACTTC	CASSEGAPAAQYF
TRBJ1-2	-	-	TRBV30	TGTGCCTGGAACATGGACAGTGCTAACTATGGCTACACCTTC	CAWNMDSANYGYTF
TRBJ2-2	-	-	TRBV6-4	TGTGCCAGCAGTGATGAGTGGGACACCGGGGAGCTGTTTTTT	CASSDEWDTGELFF
TRBJ2-6	few	-	TRBV19	TGTGCCAGTAGTTGGGAACCCGAGAGCTCTGGGGCCAACGTCCTGACTTTC	CASSWEPESSGANVLTF
TRBJ2-5	-	TRBD1	TRBV9	TGTGCCAGCAGCAGCGGGACAGGGGAGACCCAGTACTTC	CASSSGTGETQYF
TRBJ2-2	-	-	TRBV7-7	TGTGCCAGCAGCTTTAGTCACACCGGGGAGCTGTTTTTT	CASSFSHTGELFF
TRBJ2-7	-	-	TRBV20-1	TGCAGTGCTAGGACAGTTAGCGAGCAGTACTTC	CSARTVSEQYF
TRBJ2-5	-	TRBD1	TRBV19	TGTGCCAGTAGTCTGACAGGGGAGACCCAGTACTTC	CASSLTGETQYF
TRBJ2-7	-	-	TRBV4-3	TGCGCCAGCAGCTCAGGACGGAGCTCCTACGAGCAGTACTTC	CASSSGRSSYEQYF
TRBJ1-5	-	-	TRBV28	TGTGCCAGCTGCATGGGCGGTTTCAATCAGCCCCAGCATTTT	CASCMGGFNQPQHF
TRBJ2-7	-	-	TRBV2	TGTGCCAGCAGGGTTTATGTCTACGAGCAGTACTTC	CASRVYVYEQYF
TRBJ2-5	-	-	TRBV10-3	TGTGCCTCGGCCCCAGGGGGGACAGAGACCCAGTACTTC	CASAPGGTETQYF
TRBJ2-7	-	TRBD2	TRBV7-9	TGTGCCAGCAGCTTAGACCGAGCGGGAGGCTACGAGCAGTACTTC	CASSLDRAGGYEQYF
TRBJ2-7	-	-	TRBV29-1	TGCAGCGTCGGACGGGTTATTGGGGAGCAGTACTTC	CSVGRVIGEQYF
TRBJ1-1	few	-	TRBV30	TGTGCCTGGGGGTATGGGAGGCGAGAAGCTTTCTTT	CAWGYGRREAFF
TRBJ2-1	-	-	TRBV9	TGTGCCAGCAGCGTAGCAGGCCGGGCAGAGCAGTTCTTC	CASSVAGRAEQFF
TRBJ2-3	-	-	TRBV9	TGTGCCAGCAGCGTAGCCCCGGCGGATACGCAGTATTTT	CASSVAPADTQYF